Given below is one TCR beta chain in context. Its matching antigen is unknown. This specimen belongs to a study of cytomegalovirus exposure and HLA in healthy donors. General study points: CMV serostatus was the sole immune exposure data available. Three of the chains that were CMV-associated were confirmed in vitro to be specific for CMV antigens. A prior analysis recorded that most TCR beta V segments were productive about 87% or about 30% of the time.

The PCR was carried out with 60 Vbeta primers and 13 Jbeta primers. The data were produced by immunoSEQ multiplex PCR, yet TCRdb's version contains in-frame clones alone and is incomplete. The table includes about 82,000 clones, 55% to 70% detected once. CDR3 length equals 13 residues. Trimming removed 5 bases from V and 3 bases from J, with 11 bases in between. Germline V gene sequence: CDR1 SNHLY, CDR2 FYNNEI. V is TRBV2 and J is TRBJ2-7; possibly TRBD1 for D (6 bases). The TCR was taken from a woman between 50 and 59 years old in good health and CMV-seropositive. The sequencing sample was made of PBMCs. In DNA form, the CDR3 reads TGTGCCAGCAGTCTCCGGGACATCTACGAGCAGTACTTC. It specifies CASSLRDIYEQYF.